What follows are 32 T cell receptor beta chains derived from one specimen sequenced in a study of blood T cell repertoires in COVID-19. Generated by immunoSEQ multiplex PCR, the TCRdb table keeps only in-frame clones and is missing some. The sample yields 110,000 or so clones, 70% to 90% seen once. Input material: peripheral blood. The source of these receptors is a man in his 70s who had recovered from COVID-19.

This chain connects TRBV11-1 to TRBJ2-7; D gene uncertain. The V and J ends lost 2 bases and 2 bases respectively, with 13 bases between them. The CDR3 contains 15 residues. In germline, CDR1 is SGHAT, CDR2 FQDESV (reference sequence). DNA for the CDR3: TGTGCCAGCAGCTTACGACTGGCCGAAACCTACGAGCAGTACTTC. Translation: CASSLRLAETYEQYF.

J is TRBJ2-1 and V is TRBV7-9; 9 nucleotides match TRBD2. In germline, CDR1 is SEHNR, CDR2 FQNEAQ (reference sequence). V shed 3 bases and J 12 bases; nucleotides not matched to a gene: 3. The CDR3 is 12 amino acids. DNA of the CDR3: TGTGCCAGCAGCTTCGGCGGGGGGGGGCAGTTCTTC. Amino acid sequence: CASSFGGGGQFF.

This clone was found a few times. This chain joins TRBV19 and TRBJ1-2; 10 nucleotides align to TRBD1. The CDR3 spans 14 residues. Germline CDR1 reads LNHDA; CDR2 reads SQIVND (reference sequence). J lost 4 bases, V lost 5 bases, and 4 bases had no gene match. As DNA, the CDR3 is TGTGCCAGTAGTGTGACAGGGGGCTTCTATGGCTACACCTTC. It specifies CASSVTGGFYGYTF.

The chain has TRBV2 and TRBJ2-5; 8 bases align to TRBD2. CDR3 length equals 13 residues. The ends lost 11 bases at V and 9 bases at J; junction bases unmatched: 14. Germline loops: CDR1 SNHLY, CDR2 FYNNEI. CDR3 sequence reads: CAPGGDGGRSQYF. The CDR3 DNA sequence: TGTGCCCCCGGGGGGGACGGGGGTAGATCCCAGTACTTC.

This clone was recorded a few times. The chain couples TRBV14 to TRBJ2-3; 7 bases are a match to TRBD1. Germline V CDR1 and CDR2: SGHDN, FVKESK. This CDR3 region has 15 residues. With V trimmed by 6 bases and J by 0 bases, 6 bases remained unmatched. CDR3 nucleotides: TGTGCCAGCAGGGGGACAGTCAGCAGCACAGATACGCAGTATTTT. As protein: CASRGTVSSTDTQYF. The full variable domain, its missing parts supplied by reference TRBV14 and TRBJ2-3, is EAGVTQFPSHSVIEKGQTVTLRCDPISGHDNLYWYRRVMGKEIKFLLHFVKESKQDESGMPNNRFLAERTGGTYSTLKVQPAELEDSGVYFCASRGTVSSTDTQYFGPGTRLTVL.

V gene TRBV7-2 combines with J gene TRBJ2-7, with TRBD1 matching 7 bases. Germline V CDR1 and CDR2: SGHTA, FQGNSA. The CDR3 loop spans 16 amino acids. With V trimmed by 5 bases and J by 1 base, 11 bases remained unmatched. CDR3 protein: CASSPGPGQTSYEQYF. CDR3 coding DNA: TGTGCCAGCAGCCCCGGTCCGGGACAGACATCCTACGAGCAGTACTTC.

The V and J genes are TRBV18 and TRBJ2-1; 9 bases match TRBD1. Germline CDR1 KGHSH, CDR2 LQKENI. The CDR3 extends over 15 amino acids. V shed 3 bases and J 6 bases; nucleotides not matched to a gene: 6. In DNA form, the CDR3 reads TGTGCCAGCTCACCCCCGGGACAGGGATTCAATGAGCAGTTCTTC. It translates to CASSPPGQGFNEQFF. Variable domain in full (rest from reference TRBV18 and TRBJ2-1): NAGVMQNPRHLVRRRGQEARLRCSPMKGHSHVYWYRQLPEEGLKFMVYLQKENIIDESGMPKERFSAEFPKEGPSILRIQQVVRGDSAAYFCASSPPGQGFNEQFFGPGTRLTVL.

This clone was observed once. The chain uses TRBV6-6 and TRBJ2-7; TRBD1 matches 11 bases. The CDR3 totals 15 residues. Germline assignment: CDR1 MNHNY and CDR2 SVGAGI (reference sequence). Germline trimming cut 3 bases from V and 2 bases from J; bases unmatched to any gene: 3. In DNA, the CDR3 is TGTGCCAGCAGTTATACGGGACAGGGGGCCTACGAGCAGTACTTC. It translates to CASSYTGQGAYEQYF.

V is TRBV24-1 and J is TRBJ2-1, with 8 bases identical to TRBD2. V trimming: 0 bases; J trimming: 6 bases; junction bases outside the gene matches: 6. Germline V lookup: CDR1 KGHDR, CDR2 SFDVKD. The CDR3 runs to 16 residues. CDR3 sequence reads: CATSDLRTSGSNEQFF. The CDR3 DNA is TGTGCCACCAGTGATTTGAGAACTAGCGGTAGCAATGAGCAGTTCTTC.

V is TRBV5-6 and J is TRBJ1-2; 8 bases fit TRBD1. CDR3 length equals 16 residues. Trimming cost V 3 bases and J 5 bases; bases outside gene matches: 12. The germline V gene encodes CDR1 SGHDT and CDR2 YYEEEE. In DNA form, the CDR3 reads TGTGCCAGCAGCTACGCCGGGACAGGAGTCCGATATGGCTACACCTTC. Translated, it gives CASSYAGTGVRYGYTF.

The rearrangement uses TRBV2 and TRBJ2-1; 10 bases are a match to TRBD1. Looked up from germline, CDR1 is SNHLY and CDR2 is FYNNEI. With 5 bases clipped from V and 6 bases from J, the junction kept 7 bases outside the gene matches. CDR3 size: 15 residues. This CDR3 reads CASSTGTGETNEQFF. The CDR3 DNA follows: TGTGCCAGCAGTACCGGGACAGGGGAAACCAATGAGCAGTTCTTC. The whole variable domain, filled in from reference TRBV2 and TRBJ2-1, reads EPEVTQTPSHQVTQMGQEVILRCVPISNHLYFYWYRQILGQKVEFLVSFYNNEISEKSEIFDDQFSVERPDGSNFTLKIRSTKLEDSAMYFCASSTGTGETNEQFFGPGTRLTVL.

V gene TRBV2 combines with J gene TRBJ2-7; the match to TRBD2 covers 8 bases. The CDR3 totals 13 residues. Germline loops: CDR1 SNHLY, CDR2 FYNNEI. The V and J ends lost 11 bases and 7 bases, in that order; junction bases with no gene match: 13. DNA of the CDR3: TGTGCCGGGCAGCGGGGGCTAGGTGGGGAGCAGTACTTC. It is translated as CAGQRGLGGEQYF.

V and J are TRBV6-5 and TRBJ2-3; D is ambiguous. The V gene's germline CDR1 is MNHEY and CDR2 SVGAGI. This CDR3 has 13 amino acids. Trimming pared 6 bases from V and 1 base from J, leaving 8 bases between. The CDR3 spells CASRKTGTDTQYF. In DNA, the CDR3 is TGTGCCAGCAGGAAAACTGGCACAGATACGCAGTATTTT.

This clone was found a few times. The rearrangement uses TRBV4-1 and TRBJ1-4; the match to TRBD1 covers 7 bases. Unmatched junction bases numbered 10, after V lost 2 bases and J lost 7 bases. The CDR3 is 16 amino acids. Germline V gives CDR1 MGHRA, CDR2 YSYEKL. The CDR3 sequence: CASSQSSTGVGEKLFF. The DNA of the CDR3 is TGCGCCAGCAGCCAATCATCTACAGGGGTGGGTGAAAAACTGTTTTTT.

The gene calls are TRBV6-1 and TRBJ2-7, with D possibly TRBD1 on 6 matching bases. The CDR3 covers 13 residues. Germline CDR1 reads MNHNS; CDR2 reads SASEGT. The V end was cut by 5 bases, the J end by 4 bases, with 12 bases between. The CDR3, as DNA: TGTGCCAGCAGTTTAGCAGGGGAGTACGAGCAGTACTTC. As protein: CASSLAGEYEQYF.

The V call is TRBV5-1, the J call TRBJ2-2, with D maybe TRBD1 (7 bases). CDR1 and CDR2 from the germline V gene are SGHRS and YFSETQ. Trimming pared 1 base from V and 4 bases from J, leaving 8 bases between. This CDR3 has 14 residues. In nucleotides, the CDR3 is TGCGCCAGCAGCTTGCAGGGGGGCACCGGGGAGCTGTTTTTT. It yields the protein CASSLQGGTGELFF.

For the CDR3, the DNA is TGTGCCAGCAAGCTCGATTCCTGGAGGGGGCACACTGAAGCTTTCTTT. It specifies CASKLDSWRGHTEAFF. This chain joins TRBV7-9 and TRBJ1-1, with TRBD1 identical over 7 bases. The CDR3 loop spans 16 amino acids. The V gene end was trimmed by 7 bases and the J gene end by 3 bases; junction bases not matched to a gene: 14. Germline values: CDR1 SEHNR, CDR2 FQNEAQ (reference sequence). Full variable domain (outside the CDR3, taken from reference TRBV7-9 and TRBJ1-1): DTGVSQNPRHKITKRGQNVTFRCDPISEHNRLYWYRQTLGQGPEFLTYFQNEAQLEKSRLLSDRFSAERPKGSFSTLEIQRTEQGDSAMYLCASKLDSWRGHTEAFFGQGTRLTVV.

The V call is TRBV2, the J call TRBJ1-3, with TRBD1 matching 7 bases. The CDR3 loop spans 15 amino acids. After removal of 4 bases from V and 4 bases from J, the junction contained 7 bases not matched to a gene. The V gene's germline CDR1 is SNHLY and CDR2 FYNNEI. The CDR3 DNA reads as TGTGCCAGCAGTGTAAGAGGGGGCGCCGGAAACACCATATATTTT. It is translated as CASSVRGGAGNTIYF.

The chain uses TRBV15 and TRBJ1-1, with D possibly being TRBD1 (6 bases). Germline V CDR1 and CDR2: LNHNV, YYDKDF (reference sequence). Trimming pared 1 base from V and 6 bases from J, leaving 15 bases between. This CDR3 has 15 residues. The CDR3 region is CATSRVRGSPPEAFF. The CDR3, as DNA: TGTGCCACCAGCAGAGTCAGGGGTTCACCTCCTGAAGCTTTCTTT.

The V call is TRBV19, the J call TRBJ1-4; possibly TRBD1 for D (6 bases). Germline-derived CDR1 and CDR2 are LNHDA and SQIVND (reference sequence). V was pared by 5 bases and J by 4 bases, with 14 bases between. The CDR3 contains 15 residues. The CDR3 DNA reads TGTGCCAGTAGTTTTCGGGCAGGGGTTAATGAAAAACTGTTTTTT. Its protein is CASSFRAGVNEKLFF. The full variable domain, with the rest looked up from reference TRBV19 and TRBJ1-4, is DGGITQSPKYLFRKEGQNVTLSCEQNLNHDAMYWYRQDPGQGLRLIYYSQIVNDFQKGDIAEGYSVSREKKESFPLTVTSAQKNPTAFYLCASSFRAGVNEKLFFGSGTQLSVL.

This chain uses TRBV6-2 or TRBV6-3 with TRBJ1-5; tentatively, D is TRBD1 (6 bases). V was cut by 5 bases and J by 5 bases, with 7 bases left in between. The CDR3 covers 12 residues. The germline CDR1 and CDR2 sequences are MNHEY and SVGEGT. The CDR3 is CASSHRDQPQHF. CDR3 sequence (DNA): TGTGCCAGCAGTCACAGGGATCAGCCCCAGCATTTT.

This clone has more than one count but fewer than ten. J is TRBJ2-2 and V is TRBV15; unclear D gene. V lost 0 bases and J lost 7, with 15 bases in between. The CDR3 has 16 amino acids. Germline V CDR1 and CDR2: LNHNV, YYDKDF (reference sequence). In DNA, the CDR3 is TGTGCCACCAGCAGAGATGGCCTTGTGTTTGGCGGGGAGCTGTTTTTT. Translating gives CATSRDGLVFGGELFF.

This chain connects TRBV7-6 to TRBJ2-7; 10 bases are a match to TRBD1. Germline trimming cut 4 bases from V and 6 bases from J; bases unmatched to any gene: 3. Germline V gives CDR1 SGHVS, CDR2 FNYEAQ. This CDR3 is 13 amino acids long. The CDR3 DNA follows: TGTGCCAGCAGCTCGGGACAGGGGACCGAGCAGTACTTC. Protein sequence: CASSSGQGTEQYF.

The J gene is TRBJ1-1, the V gene TRBV20-1; 7 nucleotides align to TRBD1. Germline loops: CDR1 DFQATT, CDR2 SNEGSKA (reference sequence). J lost 11 bases, V lost 3 bases, and 9 bases had no gene match. There are 12 residues in the CDR3. CDR3 loop: CSASGQGVVAFF. Written as DNA, the CDR3 is TGCAGTGCTAGTGGGCAGGGGGTGGTCGCTTTCTTT.

This clone has only one observation. The CDR3 region is CASSEQGYSPLHF. The CDR3 nucleotides read TGTGCCAGCAGCGAACAGGGTTACTCACCCCTCCACTTT. The rearrangement joins TRBV28 to TRBJ1-6; D may be TRBD1 (6 bases). Germline-derived CDR1 and CDR2 are MDHEN and SYDVKM. Between the trimmed V and J ends, which lost 6 bases and 10 bases, there was a span of 13 bases. The CDR3 consists of 13 residues.

The rearrangement links TRBV18 to TRBJ2-2, with D unclear. The germline CDR1 and CDR2 sequences are KGHSH and LQKENI. V lost 2 bases, J lost 0 bases, and 13 bases lay in between. The CDR3 has 17 amino acids. In DNA, the CDR3 is TGTGCCAGCTCACCATCAGGCCACAGAACGAACACCGGGGAGCTGTTTTTT. This encodes CASSPSGHRTNTGELFF.

This chain connects TRBV5-1 to TRBJ1-1; possibly TRBD1 for D (5 bases). There are 14 residues in the CDR3. Between the trimmed V and J ends, which lost 4 bases and 1 base, there was a span of 11 bases. The germline V gene encodes CDR1 SGHRS and CDR2 YFSETQ. CDR3 DNA sequence: TGCGCCAGCAGCCAACAGGTCCCGAACACTGAAGCTTTCTTT. Translated: CASSQQVPNTEAFF.

The chain links TRBV5-6 to TRBJ1-5; D might be TRBD1 (5 bases). Deletions cut 0 bases from V and 2 bases from J, with 9 bases between. The CDR3 runs 15 residues. The germline CDR1 and CDR2 sequences are SGHDT and YYEEEE. The CDR3 region is CASSLGAQGNQPQHF. In nucleotides, the CDR3 is TGTGCCAGCAGCTTGGGGGCACAGGGCAATCAGCCCCAGCATTTT.

The chain recombines TRBV2 with TRBJ1-2; TRBD1 matches 7 bases. V shed 8 bases and J 5 bases; nucleotides not matched to a gene: 8. The germline V gene encodes CDR1 SNHLY and CDR2 FYNNEI. This CDR3 has 13 amino acids. The CDR3 DNA sequence: TGTGCCAGCGATCCGGGACAGAAATATGGCTACACCTTC. Translation gives CASDPGQKYGYTF.

V usage is TRBV6-6 and J usage is TRBJ1-1, with no clear D. Between the trimmed V and J ends, which lost 0 bases and 1 base, there was a span of 3 bases. The length of the CDR3 is 13 residues. Germline V gene data show CDR1 as MNHNY and CDR2 as SVGAGI (reference sequence). The DNA of the CDR3 is TGTGCCAGCAGTTACTCGAGGAACACTGAAGCTTTCTTT. This gives the protein CASSYSRNTEAFF.

CDR3 region: CASSPYRASGYTF. The CDR3 nucleotides are TGTGCCAGCAGCCCTTACAGGGCGTCGGGCTACACCTTC. The chain carries TRBV7-2 and TRBJ1-2; perhaps TRBD1 as D (6 bases). CDR1 and CDR2 (germline): SGHTA, FQGNSA. V was pared by 5 bases and J by 8 bases, with 15 bases between. The CDR3 is 13 residues long.

This sequence joins TRBV29-1 and TRBJ1-2; no clear D. The V and J ends lost 3 bases and 8 bases respectively, with 10 bases between them. The CDR3 contains 11 residues. The germline V gene encodes CDR1 SQVTM and CDR2 ANQGSEA. The CDR3 DNA is TGCAGCGTTGACCGGGTTGGGGGCTACACCTTC. Translated, it gives CSVDRVGGYTF. The entire variable domain, with the rest obtained from reference TRBV29-1 and TRBJ1-2, is as follows: SAVISQKPSRDICQRGTSLTIQCQVDSQVTMMFWYRQQPGQSLTLIATANQGSEATYESGFVIDKFPISRPNLTFSTLTVSNMSPEDSSIYLCSVDRVGGYTFGSGTRLTVV.